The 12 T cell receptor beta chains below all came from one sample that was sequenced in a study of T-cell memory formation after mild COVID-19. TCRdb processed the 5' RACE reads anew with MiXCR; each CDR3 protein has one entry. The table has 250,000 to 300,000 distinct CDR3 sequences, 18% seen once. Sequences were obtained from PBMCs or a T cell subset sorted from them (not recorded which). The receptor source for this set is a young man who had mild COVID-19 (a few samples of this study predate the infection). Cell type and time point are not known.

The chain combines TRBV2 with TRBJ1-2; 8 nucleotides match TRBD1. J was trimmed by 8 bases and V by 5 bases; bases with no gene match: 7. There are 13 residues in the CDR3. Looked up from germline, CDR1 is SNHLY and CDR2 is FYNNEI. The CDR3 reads CASSLQGAQGYTF. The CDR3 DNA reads TGTGCCAGCAGTCTCCAGGGGGCCCAGGGCTACACCTTC.

The chain's CDR3 is CSAQSGGATGELFF. CDR3 DNA: TGCAGTGCTCAAAGCGGGGGGGCCACCGGGGAGCTGTTTTTT. The chain recombines TRBV20-1 with TRBJ2-2; 10 nucleotides align to TRBD2. This CDR3 comprises 14 residues. After removal of 5 bases from V and 4 bases from J, the junction contained 4 bases not matched to a gene. Germline values: CDR1 DFQATT, CDR2 SNEGSKA (reference sequence).

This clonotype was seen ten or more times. The DNA for the CDR3 is TGTGCCAGCAGTTACCGGTGGAGGGGGCTTGGAGAGACCCAGTACTTC. Protein: CASSYRWRGLGETQYF. The V and J genes are TRBV6-5 and TRBJ2-5; possible D gene TRBD1, 7 bases. The V gene's germline CDR1 is MNHEY and CDR2 SVGAGI. The CDR3 has 16 amino acids. The V gene lost 2 bases and the J gene lost 4 bases, with 17 bases spanning the gap.

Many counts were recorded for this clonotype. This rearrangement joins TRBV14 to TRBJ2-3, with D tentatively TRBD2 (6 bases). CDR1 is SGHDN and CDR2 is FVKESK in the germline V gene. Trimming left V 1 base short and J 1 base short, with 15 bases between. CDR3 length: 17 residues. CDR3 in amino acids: CASSQASRGWGTDTQYF. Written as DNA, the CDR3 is TGTGCCAGCAGCCAAGCGTCGCGGGGTTGGGGCACAGATACGCAGTATTTT.

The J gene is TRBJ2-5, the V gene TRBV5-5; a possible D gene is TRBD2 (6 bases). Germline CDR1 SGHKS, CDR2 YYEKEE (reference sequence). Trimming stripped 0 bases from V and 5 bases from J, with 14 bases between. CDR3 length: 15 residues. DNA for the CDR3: TGTGCCAGCAGCTTGGTGGGTGGCGGGGAGGAGACCCAGTACTTC. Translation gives CASSLVGGGEETQYF.

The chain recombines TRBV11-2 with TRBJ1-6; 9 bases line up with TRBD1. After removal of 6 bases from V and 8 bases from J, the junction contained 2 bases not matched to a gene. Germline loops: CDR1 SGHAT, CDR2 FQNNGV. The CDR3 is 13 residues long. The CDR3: CASRQGADSPLHF. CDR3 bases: TGTGCCAGCAGACAGGGGGCGGATTCACCCCTCCACTTT.

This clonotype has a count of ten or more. CDR3 amino acids: CASSRGALAQMDEQFF. CDR3 coding DNA: TGCGCCAGCAGCCGGGGGGCACTAGCTCAAATGGATGAGCAGTTCTTC. V gene TRBV5-1 combines with J gene TRBJ2-1, with D perhaps matching TRBD2 (7 bases). This CDR3 has 16 residues. Between the trimmed V and J ends, which lost 4 bases and 8 bases, there was a span of 22 bases. Germline lookup yields CDR1 SGHRS and CDR2 YFSETQ.

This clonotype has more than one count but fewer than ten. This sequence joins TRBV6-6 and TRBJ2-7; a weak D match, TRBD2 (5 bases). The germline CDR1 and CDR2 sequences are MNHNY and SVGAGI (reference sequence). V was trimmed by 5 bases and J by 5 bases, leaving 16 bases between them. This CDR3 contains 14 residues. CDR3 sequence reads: CASSPFRGYNEQYF. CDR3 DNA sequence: TGTGCCAGCAGTCCCTTCAGAGGGTACAACGAGCAGTACTTC.

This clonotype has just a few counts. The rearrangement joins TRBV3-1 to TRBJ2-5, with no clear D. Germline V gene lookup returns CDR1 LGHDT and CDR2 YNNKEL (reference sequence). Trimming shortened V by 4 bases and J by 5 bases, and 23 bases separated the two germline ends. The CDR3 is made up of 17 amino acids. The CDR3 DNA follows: TGTGCCAGCAGCCCCGACGCAGCCCTGGGGTTTGGGGAGACCCAGTACTTC. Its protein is CASSPDAALGFGETQYF.

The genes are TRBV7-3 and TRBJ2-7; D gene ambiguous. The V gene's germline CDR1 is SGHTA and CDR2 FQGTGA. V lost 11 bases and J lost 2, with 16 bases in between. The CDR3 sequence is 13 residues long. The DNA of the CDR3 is TGTGCCCCCCCCGGGTCGGTTACCTACGAGCAGTACTTC. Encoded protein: CAPPGSVTYEQYF. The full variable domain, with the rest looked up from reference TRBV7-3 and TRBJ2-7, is GAGVSQTPSNKVTEKGKYVELRCDPISGHTALYWYRQSLGQGPEFLIYFQGTGAADDSGLPNDRFFAVRPEGSVSTLKIQRTERGDSAVYLCAPPGSVTYEQYFGPGTRLTVT.

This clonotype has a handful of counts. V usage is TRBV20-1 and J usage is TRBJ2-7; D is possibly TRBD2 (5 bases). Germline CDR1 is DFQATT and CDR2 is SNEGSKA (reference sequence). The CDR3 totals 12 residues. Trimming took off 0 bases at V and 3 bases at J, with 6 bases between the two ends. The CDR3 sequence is CSARDGSYEQYF. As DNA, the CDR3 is TGCAGTGCTAGAGATGGGAGCTACGAGCAGTACTTC.

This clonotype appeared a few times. The CDR3 is CSAPKGYEQYF. The CDR3 nucleotides are TGCAGTGCGCCTAAGGGCTACGAGCAGTACTTC. The chain employs TRBV20-1 and TRBJ2-7; D not resolved. The CDR3 loop spans 11 amino acids. Trimming pared 6 bases from V and 3 bases from J, leaving 9 bases between. Germline V gene sequence: CDR1 DFQATT, CDR2 SNEGSKA (reference sequence).